This record concerns one T cell receptor (beta chain) sequence. Its antigen is unknown. One entry per CDR3 protein results from TCRdb running MiXCR on the 5' RACE reads. The sample holds 20,000 to 25,000 distinct CDR3 sequences; 2% to 2.5% are singletons and the top ten take approximately 5.4%. The CDR3 runs to 15 residues. From germline, CDR1 is SGHRS and CDR2 YFSETQ. V lost 2 bases and J 2 bases, leaving 13 bases between the germline ends. T cells were expanded from blood mononuclear cells for approximately 3 days with anti-CD3 OKT3 or CD3/CD28 beads. Anti-TRBV12 bispecific coculture of Jurkat cells with normal T cells. This record comes from a study of beta chain bispecific antibodies for T cell cancers. Background on the study: TRBV sequencing of surviving healthy T cells measured each family's depletion.

Study conclusions and caveats: Anti-TRBV12 exposure, compared with anti-CD19, reduced the TRBV12-3 proportion of TRBV signal by about 99%. In these mixed samples, most targeted TRBV reads derived from the leukemia cell line.

This clonotype was sampled from a human donor in good health. Some clones in this sample may be carry-over from other donors' samples. The input for sequencing was healthy donor T cells cultured with leukemia cells, taken from a culture containing a bispecific antibody targeting TCR Vbeta12. The rearrangement uses TRBV5-1 and TRBJ1-2; D is ambiguous. CDR3 bases: TGCGCCAGCAGCTTTACCCCCGAAGGGAACTATGGCTACACCTTC. This encodes CASSFTPEGNYGYTF. Variable domain in full (rest from reference TRBV5-1 and TRBJ1-2): KAGVTQTPRYLIKTRGQQVTLSCSPISGHRSVSWYQQTPGQGLQFLFEYFSETQRNKGNFPGRFSGRQFSNSRSEMNVSTLELGDSALYLCASSFTPEGNYGYTFGSGTRLTVV.